This T cell receptor (beta chain) was recovered during a study of blood T cell repertoires in COVID-19. Repertoires were generated with immunoSEQ multiplex PCR, while TCRdb's copy carries only in-frame clones and drops some. This sample has approximately 180,000 clones, with around 87% found just once. This CDR3 region has 13 residues. V dropped 3 bases and J dropped 0 bases, with 4 bases sitting between them. Germline CDR1 is SGHRS and CDR2 is YFSETQ. Sequencing was performed on peripheral blood. The receptor was derived from a man aged 35 to 55 with active or convalescent COVID-19. V and J are TRBV5-1 and TRBJ1-3, with D uncertain. The CDR3 DNA follows: TGCGCCAGCAGCTCCTACTCTGGAAACACCATATATTTT. It translates to CASSSYSGNTIYF.